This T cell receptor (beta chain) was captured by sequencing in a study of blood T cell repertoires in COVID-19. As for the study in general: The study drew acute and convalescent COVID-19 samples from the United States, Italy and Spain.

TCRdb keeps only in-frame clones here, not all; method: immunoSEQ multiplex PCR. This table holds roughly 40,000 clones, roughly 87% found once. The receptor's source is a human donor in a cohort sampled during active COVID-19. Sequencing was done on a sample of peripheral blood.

The CDR3 is CASSIGLGAQYF. Written as DNA, the CDR3 is TGTGCCAGCAGCATTGGACTGGGAGCGCAGTATTTT. The chain carries TRBV11-2 and TRBJ2-3; D perhaps matches TRBD2 (5 bases). V was trimmed by 5 bases and J by 10 bases, leaving 13 bases between them. Germline CDR1 and CDR2: SGHAT and FQNNGV. The length of the CDR3 is 12 residues.